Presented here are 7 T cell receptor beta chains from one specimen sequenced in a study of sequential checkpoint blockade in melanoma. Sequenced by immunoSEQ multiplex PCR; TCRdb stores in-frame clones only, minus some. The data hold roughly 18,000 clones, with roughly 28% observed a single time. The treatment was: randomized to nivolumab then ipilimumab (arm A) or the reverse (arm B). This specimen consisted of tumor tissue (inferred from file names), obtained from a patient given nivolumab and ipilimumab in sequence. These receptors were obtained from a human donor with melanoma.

The CDR3 bases are TGCGCCAGCAGCTTGGACGGTCGGGCGGGGACCGGGGAGCTGTTTTTT. This encodes CASSLDGRAGTGELFF. The chain is built from TRBV5-1 and TRBJ2-2; maybe TRBD2 (6 bases). The V gene's germline CDR1 is SGHRS and CDR2 YFSETQ. V dropped 0 bases and J dropped 5 bases, with 14 bases sitting between them. The CDR3 totals 16 residues.

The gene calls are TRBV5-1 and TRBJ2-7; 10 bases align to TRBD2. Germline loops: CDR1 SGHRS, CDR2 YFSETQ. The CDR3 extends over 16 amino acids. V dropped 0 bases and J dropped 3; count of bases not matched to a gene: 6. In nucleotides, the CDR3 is TGCGCCAGCAGCTTGGGTCTAGCGGGAGTTCTCTACGAGCAGTACTTC. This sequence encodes CASSLGLAGVLYEQYF.

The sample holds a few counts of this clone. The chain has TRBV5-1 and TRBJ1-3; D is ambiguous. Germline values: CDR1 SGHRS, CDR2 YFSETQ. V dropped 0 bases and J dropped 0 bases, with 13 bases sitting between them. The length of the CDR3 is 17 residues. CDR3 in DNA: TGCGCCAGCAGCTTGGGCACGGGCGGATACTCTGGAAACACCATATATTTT. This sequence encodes CASSLGTGGYSGNTIYF.

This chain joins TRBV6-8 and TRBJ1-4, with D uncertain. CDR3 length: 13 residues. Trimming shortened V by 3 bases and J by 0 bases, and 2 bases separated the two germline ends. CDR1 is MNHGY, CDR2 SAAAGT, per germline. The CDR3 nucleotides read TGTGCCAGCAGTTATGCAACTAATGAAAAACTGTTTTTT. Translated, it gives CASSYATNEKLFF.

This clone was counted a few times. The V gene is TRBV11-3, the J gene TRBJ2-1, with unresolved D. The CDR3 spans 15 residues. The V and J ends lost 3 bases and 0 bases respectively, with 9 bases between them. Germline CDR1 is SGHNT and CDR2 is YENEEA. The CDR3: CASSFEANSYNEQFF. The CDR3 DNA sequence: TGTGCCAGCAGCTTCGAAGCGAACTCCTACAATGAGCAGTTCTTC.

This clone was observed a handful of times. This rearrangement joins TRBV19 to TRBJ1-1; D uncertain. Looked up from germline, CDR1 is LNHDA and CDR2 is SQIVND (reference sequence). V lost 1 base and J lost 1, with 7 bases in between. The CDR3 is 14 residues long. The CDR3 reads CASSIVVGNTEAFF. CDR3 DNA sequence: TGTGCCAGTAGTATAGTGGTCGGGAACACTGAAGCTTTCTTT.

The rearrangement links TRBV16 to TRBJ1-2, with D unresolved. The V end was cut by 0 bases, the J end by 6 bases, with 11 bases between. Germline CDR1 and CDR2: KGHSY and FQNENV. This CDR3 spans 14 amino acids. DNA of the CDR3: TGTGCCAGCAGCCAATCCAGGACGCCGAATGGCTACACCTTC. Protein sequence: CASSQSRTPNGYTF.